Listed here are 24 T cell receptor beta chains from one sample, sequenced in a study of T cell responses to AZD1222 COVID-19 vaccine. Profiling relied on immunoSEQ multiplex PCR, and the TCRdb table lists in-frame clones only, not all of them. This sample carries about 150,000 clones, roughly 90% of them seen once, and the ten largest clones take 1.9%. The sample consisted of peripheral blood, taken 28 days after the second AZD1222 dose. The source of these receptors is an adult who received the AZD1222 COVID-19 vaccine.

The V call is TRBV5-6, the J call TRBJ2-7; TRBD1 aligns across 9 bases. CDR1 SGHDT and CDR2 YYEEEE come from the germline V gene. The J segment lost 4 bases and the V segment lost 0 bases, leaving 2 bases of the junction unmatched. CDR3 length: 14 residues. CDR3 sequence reads: CASSLGDRVYEQYF. The CDR3 bases are TGTGCCAGCAGCTTGGGGGACAGGGTTTACGAGCAGTACTTC.

The rearrangement joins TRBV4-2 to TRBJ2-5, with D perhaps TRBD2 (6 bases). Trimming shortened V by 4 bases and J by 2 bases, and 32 bases separated the two germline ends. Germline CDR1 and CDR2: LGHNA and YNFKEQ. CDR3 length: 21 amino acids. The CDR3 loop is CASSPYSAIDPSEWIQETQYF. CDR3 coding DNA: TGTGCCAGCAGCCCCTACTCCGCAATTGACCCTAGCGAATGGATTCAAGAGACCCAGTACTTC.

The V gene is TRBV5-1, the J gene TRBJ2-2, with a possible D match to TRBD1 (5 bases). This CDR3 spans 16 amino acids. CDR1 is SGHRS, CDR2 YFSETQ, per germline. V lost 6 bases to trimming and J lost 0 bases, with 15 bases between them. For the CDR3, the DNA is TGCGCCAGCACCACAACAGGCCTCGCGAACACCGGGGAGCTGTTTTTT. Its protein is CASTTTGLANTGELFF.

This chain uses TRBV5-8 with TRBJ1-3; no clear D gene. V gave up 2 bases and J gave up 5 bases, with 5 bases separating them. This CDR3 has 12 amino acids. In germline, CDR1 is SGHTS, CDR2 YDEGEE. The CDR3 protein is CASSLQRNTIYF. The CDR3 DNA sequence: TGTGCCAGCAGCTTACAGAGAAACACCATATATTTT.

The rearrangement joins TRBV15 to TRBJ2-3; possibly TRBD1 for D (6 bases). Germline V gene lookup returns CDR1 LNHNV and CDR2 YYDKDF (reference sequence). V shed 2 bases and J shed 4 bases, with 13 bases lying between them. CDR3 length: 15 amino acids. The chain's CDR3 is CATSRPFRGPDTQYF. CDR3 sequence (DNA): TGTGCCACCAGCAGACCCTTCAGGGGACCAGATACGCAGTATTTT.

The chain uses TRBV5-8 and TRBJ1-1; D remains unclear. The CDR3 contains 17 residues. Trimming took off 0 bases at V and 0 bases at J, with 15 bases between the two ends. Germline values: CDR1 SGHTS, CDR2 YDEGEE. CDR3 in amino acids: CASSLVLGPDLNTEAFF. The DNA for the CDR3 is TGTGCCAGCAGCTTGGTCTTAGGGCCAGACCTGAACACTGAAGCTTTCTTT. Full variable domain (outside the CDR3, taken from reference TRBV5-8 and TRBJ1-1): EAGVTQSPTHLIKTRGQQATLRCSPISGHTSVYWYQQALGLGLQFLLWYDEGEERNRGNFPPRFSGRQFPNYSSELNVNALELEDSALYLCASSLVLGPDLNTEAFFGQGTRLTVV.

This chain links TRBV6-6 with TRBJ1-6; D not certain. The germline V gene has CDR1 MNHNY and CDR2 SVGAGI (reference sequence). The V end was cut by 4 bases, the J end by 1 base, with 11 bases between. The CDR3 is 16 residues long. The CDR3 region has the DNA TGTGCCAGCAGTTCCTTGACTAGATCCTATAATTCACCCCTCCACTTT. This codes for CASSSLTRSYNSPLHF.

This clone was detected once. This chain connects TRBV29-1 to TRBJ1-2, with D hard to call. The CDR3 totals 10 residues. V was cut by 3 bases and J by 8 bases, with 7 bases left in between. Germline assignment: CDR1 SQVTM and CDR2 ANQGSEA. The CDR3 DNA is TGCAGCGTTGATGAGTGGGGCTACACCTTC. Translated: CSVDEWGYTF.

A single count supports this clone. The rearrangement uses TRBV6-6 and TRBJ2-6; D gene ambiguous. V lost 5 bases and J lost 0, with 5 bases in between. The CDR3 runs to 14 residues. Per the germline V gene, CDR1 is MNHNY and CDR2 is SVGAGI (reference sequence). CDR3 loop: CASSPLSGANVLTF. For the CDR3, the DNA is TGTGCCAGCAGTCCCCTCTCTGGGGCCAACGTCCTGACTTTC.

A note on this clone: At one end the junction does not follow the germline gene, possibly because of a read error. The rearrangement links TRBV6-5 to TRBJ1-5; 9 bases agree with TRBD1. The CDR3 spans 14 residues. Germline V gene data show CDR1 as MNHEY and CDR2 as SVGAGI. The CDR3 nucleotides read TGTGCCAGCAGTTACCGGACAGGGGATCAGTCCCAGCATTTT. Protein product: CASSYRTGDQSQHF.

The V call is TRBV2, the J call TRBJ2-7; 15 nucleotides match TRBD2. CDR3 size: 15 residues. J lost 6 bases, V lost 6 bases, and 6 bases had no gene match. CDR1 SNHLY and CDR2 FYNNEI come from the germline V gene. CDR3 loop: CASRVGTSGRSEQYF. Here the CDR3 DNA reads TGTGCCAGCAGAGTAGGGACTAGCGGGAGGAGCGAGCAGTACTTC.

The chain joins TRBV7-2 to TRBJ2-1; tentatively, D is TRBD2 (6 bases). V was trimmed by 4 bases and J by 8 bases, leaving 15 bases between them. The CDR3 is 14 amino acids. Germline loops: CDR1 SGHTA, CDR2 FQGNSA. The CDR3 region is CASSWGLEYDEQFF. As DNA, the CDR3 is TGTGCCAGCAGCTGGGGACTCGAATACGATGAGCAGTTCTTC.

This chain links TRBV5-4 with TRBJ2-5, with D unresolved. CDR1 and CDR2 (germline): SGHNT, YYREEE (reference sequence). V gave up 2 bases and J gave up 6 bases, with 11 bases separating them. CDR3 length: 13 amino acids. The CDR3 DNA reads as TGTGCCAGCAGCTTTGATTGGTCGAAGACCCAGTACTTC. It encodes CASSFDWSKTQYF.

This sequence joins TRBV5-1 and TRBJ1-3, with D hard to call. The CDR3 covers 13 residues. With 7 bases removed from V and 4 bases from J, the gap between germline ends came to 12 bases. CDR1 is SGHRS and CDR2 is YFSETQ in the germline V gene. CDR3 in amino acids: CASSYAGGNTIYF. DNA of the CDR3: TGCGCCAGCTCCTACGCGGGGGGAAACACCATATATTTT.

This rearrangement joins TRBV7-3 to TRBJ1-1; D gene uncertain. The CDR3 consists of 14 residues. From germline, CDR1 is SGHTA and CDR2 FQGTGA. V gave up 1 base and J gave up 3 bases, with 9 bases separating them. CDR3 residues: CASSLSGRDTEAFF. CDR3 DNA: TGTGCCAGCAGCTTAAGTGGGCGGGACACTGAAGCTTTCTTT.

V usage is TRBV29-1 and J usage is TRBJ1-2; D not certain. The CDR3 contains 13 residues. Germline CDR1 and CDR2: SQVTM and ANQGSEA. V was shortened by 3 bases and J by 5 bases, with 13 bases between the two germline ends. This chain's CDR3 is CSVDSTLYYGYTF. The CDR3 DNA reads TGCAGCGTTGATTCGACCCTATATTATGGCTACACCTTC.

The rearrangement links TRBV18 to TRBJ1-1; no clear D gene. Germline values: CDR1 KGHSH, CDR2 LQKENI. The CDR3 length is 15 residues. Trimming cost V 2 bases and J 1 base, with 11 bases left between them. CDR3 DNA sequence: TGTGCCAGCTCACCATACTGGAAAGAGAACACTGAAGCTTTCTTT. It codes for CASSPYWKENTEAFF.

CDR3: CASRASSVGTDTQYF. For the CDR3, the DNA is TGTGCCAGCAGGGCTAGCAGCGTAGGCACAGATACGCAGTATTTT. The V gene is TRBV2, the J gene TRBJ2-3; D perhaps matches TRBD2 (5 bases). The CDR3 covers 15 residues. Germline-derived CDR1 and CDR2 are SNHLY and FYNNEI. V was shortened by 6 bases and J by 1 base, with 14 bases between the two germline ends. Together with reference TRBV2 and TRBJ2-3, the CDR3 gives the full variable domain: EPEVTQTPSHQVTQMGQEVILRCVPISNHLYFYWYRQILGQKVEFLVSFYNNEISEKSEIFDDQFSVERPDGSNFTLKIRSTKLEDSAMYFCASRASSVGTDTQYFGPGTRLTVL.

The genes are TRBV12-3 or TRBV12-4 and TRBJ1-5; no clear D. The ends were cut back, 5 bases at V and 1 base at J, with 6 bases in the middle. CDR3 length: 13 amino acids. In DNA, the CDR3 is TGTGCCAGCAGTCAGAGAAGCAATCAGCCCCAGCATTTT. Its translation is CASSQRSNQPQHF.

Only one count was recorded for this clone. The rearrangement uses TRBV20-1 and TRBJ1-5; D is possibly TRBD1 (6 bases). V dropped 3 bases and J dropped 0 bases, with 12 bases sitting between them. Germline values: CDR1 DFQATT, CDR2 SNEGSKA (reference sequence). The CDR3 length is 15 residues. As DNA, the CDR3 is TGCAGTGCTAGTACAGGGAGTTATAGCAATCAGCCCCAGCATTTT. This codes for CSASTGSYSNQPQHF.

The chain links TRBV3-1 (or the pseudogene TRBV3-2) to TRBJ2-2; TRBD2 might be the D (6 bases). The CDR3 spans 15 residues. Germline V CDR1 and CDR2: LGHDT, YNNKEL (reference sequence). Between the trimmed V and J ends, which lost 4 bases and 0 bases, there was a span of 9 bases. CDR3 protein: CASSPRTTNTGELFF. CDR3 nucleotide sequence: TGTGCCAGCAGCCCCAGGACTACGAACACCGGGGAGCTGTTTTTT.

The J gene is TRBJ2-3, the V gene TRBV7-9; D possibly corresponds to TRBD2 (6 bases). V was clipped by 5 bases and J by 5 bases, with 20 bases between them. Germline V gives CDR1 SEHNR, CDR2 FQNEAQ (reference sequence). The CDR3 consists of 16 residues. CDR3 coding DNA: TGTGCCAGCAGCCCCAGGACTACAACGTTCGGAGATACGCAGTATTTT. Amino acids: CASSPRTTTFGDTQYF.

V and J are TRBV11-2 and TRBJ1-2; D perhaps matches TRBD1 (5 bases). CDR1 and CDR2 from the germline V gene are SGHAT and FQNNGV. This CDR3 contains 16 residues. V was shortened by 2 bases and J by 8 bases, with 21 bases between the two germline ends. The CDR3 loop reads CASSLYDSYRIGGYTF. The CDR3 region has the DNA TGTGCCAGCAGCTTATATGACAGCTATAGGATCGGAGGCTACACCTTC.

The genes are TRBV5-1 and TRBJ1-6, with D uncertain. Trimming pared 1 base from V and 8 bases from J, leaving 7 bases between. CDR1 and CDR2 (germline): SGHRS, YFSETQ. The CDR3 totals 13 residues. The CDR3 region is CASSLRIDSPLHF. CDR3 DNA: TGCGCCAGCAGCTTGAGGATCGATTCACCCCTCCACTTT.